The 25 T cell receptor beta chains below were found in one sample sequenced in a study of shared clonotypes between healthy human individuals. Profiled with immunoSEQ multiplex PCR; TCRdb holds only in-frame clones, not every one. The repertoire holds about 480,000 clones, with about four fifths as singletons. Sequencing used PBMCs. The source of these receptors is a woman between 40 and 55 years old in good health. Some clones in this sample may be carry-over from other donors' samples.

This clone was detected once. V usage is TRBV28 and J usage is TRBJ1-5; the D gene is possibly TRBD1 (6 bases). The CDR3 is 12 amino acids. Germline V CDR1 and CDR2: MDHEN, SYDVKM. The germline V and J ends were trimmed by 6 bases and 7 bases, with 10 bases remaining between them. The chain's CDR3 is CASSTRGQPQHF. In nucleotides, the CDR3 is TGTGCCAGCAGCACCAGGGGACAGCCCCAGCATTTT.

V gene TRBV19 combines with J gene TRBJ1-4; D possibly corresponds to TRBD1 (5 bases). CDR1 and CDR2 from the germline V gene are LNHDA and SQIVND (reference sequence). Trimming took off 6 bases at V and 7 bases at J, with 15 bases between the two ends. This CDR3 comprises 14 residues. The CDR3 is CASSQGPTSEKLFF. In DNA form, the CDR3 reads TGTGCCAGTAGCCAGGGACCGACGAGTGAAAAACTGTTTTTT.

CDR3 DNA: TGTGCCAGCAGTTTATCGAGCAGGGGAAGGGAAAAACTGTTTTTT. Residues: CASSLSSRGREKLFF. The gene calls are TRBV27 and TRBJ1-4, with D tentatively TRBD1 (6 bases). Trimming shortened V by 0 bases and J by 8 bases, and 13 bases separated the two germline ends. CDR1 is MNHEY and CDR2 is SMNVEV in the germline V gene (reference sequence). The CDR3 is 15 residues long.

The V gene is TRBV6-5, the J gene TRBJ2-7; 14 bases line up with TRBD2. The V and J ends lost 2 bases and 6 bases, in that order; junction bases with no gene match: 6. Germline assignment: CDR1 MNHEY and CDR2 SVGAGI. This CDR3 has 16 amino acids. The CDR3 DNA reads as TGTGCCAGCAGTTACGCCGGGACTAGCGGGAGCCGCGAGCAGTACTTC. Translation: CASSYAGTSGSREQYF.

This chain links TRBV7-2 with TRBJ2-7; TRBD2 matches at 9 bases. The CDR3 loop spans 14 amino acids. The V gene end was trimmed by 4 bases and the J gene end by 6 bases; junction bases not matched to a gene: 7. Germline V gives CDR1 SGHTA, CDR2 FQGNSA. The CDR3 DNA sequence: TGTGCCAGCAGCTCGGGACTAGCTAGTTTCGAGCAGTACTTC. Encoded protein: CASSSGLASFEQYF.

The chain is built from TRBV27 and TRBJ2-1; 11 bases agree with TRBD2. The CDR3 is made up of 14 amino acids. The germline gives CDR1 MNHEY, CDR2 SMNVEV (reference sequence). Trimming cost V 7 bases and J 2 bases; bases outside gene matches: 1. The CDR3: CASNSGRAYNEQFF. CDR3 DNA sequence: TGTGCCAGCAATAGCGGGAGGGCCTACAATGAGCAGTTCTTC.

This clone has ten or more counts. This chain joins TRBV19 and TRBJ2-3, with 10 nucleotides matching TRBD2. The length of the CDR3 is 15 residues. Trimming at V came to 3 bases and at J to 0 bases, leaving 0 bases not matched to a gene. Germline V gene lookup returns CDR1 LNHDA and CDR2 SQIVND (reference sequence). CDR3 nucleotide sequence: TGTGCCAGTAGTATGGGACTAGCGAGCACAGATACGCAGTATTTT. It translates to CASSMGLASTDTQYF.

This clone was observed a single time. The rearrangement joins TRBV2 to TRBJ2-7; 8 bases are shared with TRBD1. This CDR3 spans 15 amino acids. V dropped 6 bases and J dropped 7; count of bases not matched to a gene: 14. Germline CDR1 reads SNHLY; CDR2 reads FYNNEI. The CDR3 DNA sequence: TGTGCCAGCAGAGAAAGGTATACAGGGGGGACGGAGCAGTACTTC. Translation gives CASRERYTGGTEQYF. The variable domain in full, with the rest retrieved from reference TRBV2 and TRBJ2-7, is EPEVTQTPSHQVTQMGQEVILRCVPISNHLYFYWYRQILGQKVEFLVSFYNNEISEKSEIFDDQFSVERPDGSNFTLKIRSTKLEDSAMYFCASRERYTGGTEQYFGPGTRLTVT.

The rearrangement joins TRBV29-1 to TRBJ2-7, with D possibly TRBD2 on 6 matching bases. CDR1 is SQVTM, CDR2 ANQGSEA, per germline. This CDR3 has 13 amino acids. V was cut by 3 bases and J by 1 base, with 10 bases left in between. CDR3 sequence: CSVDVAGSYEQYF. The CDR3 region has the DNA TGCAGCGTTGACGTCGCGGGATCCTACGAGCAGTACTTC.

The chain is built from TRBV9 and TRBJ2-3; D ambiguous. The CDR3 totals 14 residues. V lost 3 bases, J lost 2 bases, and 10 bases lay in between. CDR1 is SGDLS, CDR2 YYNGEE, per germline. CDR3 protein: CASSGNDFTDTQYF. The CDR3 region has the DNA TGTGCCAGCAGCGGCAACGATTTCACAGATACGCAGTATTTT.

The chain uses TRBV29-1 and TRBJ2-1, with TRBD2 matching 14 bases. V shed 7 bases, J shed 6 bases, and the junction held 5 bases outside the gene matches. The length of the CDR3 is 14 residues. The V gene's germline CDR1 is SQVTM and CDR2 ANQGSEA. The CDR3 here is CSGGTSGRGNEQFF. DNA for the CDR3: TGCAGCGGGGGGACTAGCGGGAGAGGCAATGAGCAGTTCTTC.

This chain uses TRBV4-2 with TRBJ2-7, with D possibly TRBD2 on 6 matching bases. The CDR3 spans 14 residues. Germline-derived CDR1 and CDR2 are LGHNA and YNFKEQ. Trimming took 1 base from V and 3 from J, leaving 10 bases between them. This CDR3 is CASSQAGRDYEQYF. The CDR3 nucleotides read TGTGCCAGCAGCCAAGCCGGGAGAGACTACGAGCAGTACTTC.

This clone has more than one count but fewer than ten. The chain is built from TRBV18 and TRBJ1-2; tentatively, D is TRBD1 (6 bases). There are 15 residues in the CDR3. Looked up from germline, CDR1 is KGHSH and CDR2 is LQKENI. Trimming removed 1 base from V and 3 bases from J, with 12 bases in between. Written as DNA, the CDR3 is TGTGCCAGCTCACCACGACAGGAACAGTACTATGGCTACACCTTC. It is translated as CASSPRQEQYYGYTF.

This chain connects TRBV6-1 to TRBJ2-7; the D gene is possibly TRBD1 (7 bases). Germline V CDR1 and CDR2: MNHNS, SASEGT. V was trimmed by 8 bases and J by 0 bases, leaving 17 bases between them. The length of the CDR3 is 15 residues. The CDR3 bases are TGTGCCAGCTTCCTAGGGGGGACAGCCTCCTACGAGCAGTACTTC. As protein: CASFLGGTASYEQYF.

The gene calls are TRBV28 and TRBJ2-1, with TRBD2 matching over 12 bases. The ends lost 4 bases at V and 8 bases at J; junction bases unmatched: 9. The CDR3 is 16 residues long. Germline V CDR1 and CDR2: MDHEN, SYDVKM. The CDR3 reads CASSSPLAGGADEQFF. CDR3 sequence (DNA): TGTGCCAGCAGTTCCCCACTAGCGGGAGGTGCGGATGAGCAGTTCTTC.

The J gene is TRBJ2-3, the V gene TRBV10-2; no clear D. Trimming removed 4 bases from V and 1 base from J, with 6 bases in between. The CDR3 length is 13 residues. CDR1 and CDR2 from the germline V gene are WSHSY and SAAADI. CDR3 sequence: CASSVPGTDTQYF. In nucleotides, the CDR3 is TGCGCCAGCAGTGTACCAGGCACAGATACGCAGTATTTT.

This chain connects TRBV10-3 to TRBJ2-7; D possibly corresponds to TRBD1 (7 bases). This CDR3 region has 16 residues. Germline V gene lookup returns CDR1 ENHRY and CDR2 SYGVKD. Trimming shortened V by 0 bases and J by 4 bases, and 16 bases separated the two germline ends. The CDR3 loop reads CAISESRGRGEYEQYF. In nucleotides, the CDR3 is TGTGCCATCAGTGAGTCAAGGGGGCGCGGGGAATACGAGCAGTACTTC.

The CDR3 sequence: CASSEGGSGELFF. As DNA, the CDR3 is TGTGCCAGCAGTGAAGGGGGCTCCGGGGAGCTGTTTTTT. The V gene is TRBV6-1, the J gene TRBJ2-2, with D possibly matching TRBD1 (5 bases). CDR3 length: 13 residues. CDR1 and CDR2 from the germline V gene are MNHNS and SASEGT. Trimming cost V 1 base and J 6 bases, with 6 bases left between them.

This clone was seen more than once but under ten times. The chain couples TRBV5-1 to TRBJ1-4; no clear D. Germline lookup yields CDR1 SGHRS and CDR2 YFSETQ. V lost 4 bases and J lost 4, with 11 bases in between. The CDR3 totals 14 residues. The CDR3 spells CASSPGDLNEKLFF. The DNA for the CDR3 is TGCGCCAGCAGCCCGGGAGACCTTAATGAAAAACTGTTTTTT.

The chain uses TRBV27 and TRBJ1-1, with D uncertain. With 2 bases removed from V and 1 base from J, the gap between germline ends came to 5 bases. Germline CDR1 is MNHEY and CDR2 is SMNVEV (reference sequence). This CDR3 region has 13 residues. The CDR3 sequence: CASSLGQNTEAFF. The CDR3 coding sequence is TGTGCCAGCAGTTTAGGGCAGAACACTGAAGCTTTCTTT.

This chain uses TRBV15 with TRBJ2-1; 11 nucleotides match TRBD2. V trimming: 4 bases; J trimming: 3 bases; junction bases outside the gene matches: 5. In germline, CDR1 is LNHNV, CDR2 YYDKDF (reference sequence). The CDR3 covers 16 residues. The CDR3 sequence is CATSKPTSGDYNEQFF. DNA for the CDR3: TGTGCCACCAGCAAACCGACTAGCGGGGACTACAATGAGCAGTTCTTC. Based on the CDR3 plus reference TRBV15 and TRBJ2-1, the full variable domain is DAMVIQNPRYQVTQFGKPVTLSCSQTLNHNVMYWYQQKSSQAPKLLFHYYDKDFNNEADTPDNFQSRRPNTSFCFLDIRSPGLGDTAMYLCATSKPTSGDYNEQFFGPGTRLTVL.

The chain combines TRBV28 with TRBJ2-1; TRBD2 aligns across 12 bases. This CDR3 spans 16 amino acids. The ends lost 6 bases at V and 7 bases at J; junction bases unmatched: 10. The V gene's germline CDR1 is MDHEN and CDR2 SYDVKM. The CDR3 DNA reads TGTGCCAGCAGACCCCTGACTAGCGGGAGAATGAATGAGCAGTTCTTC. Its protein product is CASRPLTSGRMNEQFF.

Points on this clone: A read error may produce the germline difference seen at one junction end. This sequence joins TRBV7-7 and TRBJ2-2; 7 bases map to TRBD2. Germline V gene lookup returns CDR1 SSHAT and CDR2 FNYEAQ (reference sequence). The CDR3 totals 14 residues. The CDR3 sequence is CASSLVAGAGELFF. CDR3 DNA sequence: TGTGCTAGCAGCTTAGTTGCGGGGGCCGGGGAGCTGTTTTTT.

The CDR3 coding sequence is TGTGCCAGCAGTGAATATCTGGACTTCCGGGATGAGCAGTTCTTC. This codes for CASSEYLDFRDEQFF. This chain links TRBV25-1 with TRBJ2-1; D might be TRBD2 (5 bases). Germline V gives CDR1 MGHDK, CDR2 SYGVNS. V dropped 0 bases and J dropped 8 bases, with 14 bases sitting between them. The CDR3 is 15 amino acids.

The V and J genes are TRBV10-3 and TRBJ2-3; D perhaps matches TRBD2 (6 bases). Between the trimmed V and J ends, which lost 5 bases and 7 bases, there was a span of 19 bases. The length of the CDR3 is 15 residues. The V gene's germline CDR1 is ENHRY and CDR2 SYGVKD. CDR3 loop: CAISPGERVSNTQYF. The CDR3 DNA sequence: TGTGCCATCAGTCCCGGGGAGCGGGTGTCTAATACGCAGTATTTT.